Listed below are T cell receptor beta chains from one sample, sequenced in a study of blood T cell repertoires in COVID-19. The data were produced by immunoSEQ multiplex PCR, yet TCRdb's version contains in-frame clones alone and is incomplete. The repertoire holds tens of thousands of clones, 80% to 85% seen once, with roughly 55% in the top ten. The material sequenced was peripheral blood. The receptors here all came from an older man with acute or convalescent COVID-19. Both conserved end residues are trimmed from each CDR3.

>TRBJ2-2|TRBV3-1/TRBV3-2
ASRQSGLPGELF
>TRBJ2-1|TRBV5-1
ASSSEEGSSSYNEQF
>TRBJ2-3|TRBV4-3
ASSQALAATDTQY
>TRBJ1-1|TRBV30
AWSVLRTEAF
>TRBJ2-4|TRBV5-1
ASSSETGGGIQY
>TRBJ2-2|TRBV7-2
ASSFSSEGQGANTGELF
>TRBJ1-1|TRBV4-3
ASSQAGNTEAF
>TRBJ2-1|TRBV7-2
ASRAGFYNEQF
>TRBJ2-1|TRBV6-6
ASSYGTSGAYNEQF
>TRBJ1-1|TRBV30
AWITGGEITEAF
>TRBJ2-7|TRBV2
ASSGDGGHEQY
>TRBJ2-5|TRBV19
ASGNSGEGRETQY
>TRBJ2-3|TRBV10-3
AIRPGSEGDTQY
>TRBJ1-4|TRBV6-5
ASRNRGTNEKLF
>TRBJ2-3|TRBV4-3
ASSQGVTQY
>TRBJ2-7|TRBV5-6
ASSHTSGRIYEQY
>TRBJ1-4|TRBV27
ASMVRANEKLF
>TRBJ1-5|TRBV9
ASSVEGGGQPQH
>TRBJ2-7|TRBV27
ASSFGVTGRVSSYEQY
>TRBJ2-5|TRBV28
ASSIKIPGHGTQY
>TRBJ2-1|TRBV4-1
ASSAPGQGKNEQF
>TRBJ1-1|TRBV6-5
ASSYPGTGESF
>TRBJ1-2|TRBV7-2
ASSLEQGSYGYT
>TRBJ1-1|TRBV10-2
ASRETGDTEAF
>TRBJ2-3|TRBV29-1
SVVAGGVTDTQY
>TRBJ1-1|TRBV11-2
ASRRGTEAF
>TRBJ2-7|TRBV6-1
ASSALSRGSGRNEQY
>TRBJ1-5|TRBV5-6
ASSLGQQPQH
>TRBJ2-1|TRBV3-1/TRBV3-2
ASSQVASGTNEQF
>TRBJ1-2|TRBV28
ASSLSVNYGYT
>TRBJ1-2|TRBV9
ASSVDATGEGYT
>TRBJ2-2|TRBV29-1
SPGAAGETGELF
>TRBJ2-1|TRBV9
ASSTPGTGGFDEQF
>TRBJ2-3|TRBV9
ASSALLAVTSTDTQY
>TRBJ2-7|TRBV30
AWSEGGQGFLQY
>TRBJ2-5|TRBV30
AWSGQGLRETQY
>TRBJ1-1|TRBV7-8
ASSPAPRGRPEAF
>TRBJ1-2|TRBV6-6
ASRSTGLALDT
>TRBJ2-2|TRBV7-3
ASSASNTGELS
>TRBJ2-5|TRBV6-5
ASSYSGGETQY
>TRBJ2-1|TRBV2
ASSERNEQF